Sequencing of this T cell receptor (beta chain) was carried out in a study of T cell changes during pregnancy in multiple sclerosis. Libraries were prepared by immunoSEQ multiplex PCR; TCRdb keeps only in-frame clonotypes and omits some of them. Of under 50,000 clones listed, around 92% were seen once; the top ten hold about 8.3%. The germline gives CDR1 MNHEY, CDR2 SMNVEV (reference sequence). Trimming removed 6 bases at V and 2 bases at J, with 14 bases between. The CDR3 spans 15 residues. Sequenced material: CD8+ T cells from peripheral blood mononuclear cells, taken in the third trimester of pregnancy. This receptor was identified in a female donor with multiple sclerosis, enrolled in a pregnancy study. The chain joins TRBV27 to TRBJ2-1; D might be TRBD2 (5 bases). CDR3 in amino acids: CASSLAPNTYNEQFF. CDR3 sequence (DNA): TGTGCCAGCAGCCTAGCTCCCAATACCTACAATGAGCAGTTCTTC.